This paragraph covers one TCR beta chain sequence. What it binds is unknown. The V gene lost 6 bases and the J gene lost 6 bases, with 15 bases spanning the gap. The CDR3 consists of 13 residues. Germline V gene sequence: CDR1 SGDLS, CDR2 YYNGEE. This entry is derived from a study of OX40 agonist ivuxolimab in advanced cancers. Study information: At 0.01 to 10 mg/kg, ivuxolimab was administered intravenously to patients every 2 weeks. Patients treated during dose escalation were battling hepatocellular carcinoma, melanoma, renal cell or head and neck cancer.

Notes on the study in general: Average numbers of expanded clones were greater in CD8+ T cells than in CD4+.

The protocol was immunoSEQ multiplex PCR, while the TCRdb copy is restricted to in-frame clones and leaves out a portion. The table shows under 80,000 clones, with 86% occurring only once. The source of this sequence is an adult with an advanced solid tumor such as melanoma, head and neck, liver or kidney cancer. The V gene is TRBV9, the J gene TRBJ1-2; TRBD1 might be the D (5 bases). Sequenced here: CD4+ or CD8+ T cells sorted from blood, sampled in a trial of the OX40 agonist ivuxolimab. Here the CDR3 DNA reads TGTGCCAGCACCCCGGGCCTCAGGGATGGCTACACCTTC. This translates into CASTPGLRDGYTF.